This passage covers 21 T cell receptor beta chains from one sample sequenced in a study of early T cells in non-severe SARS-CoV-2 infection. One entry per CDR3 protein results from TCRdb running MiXCR on the 5' RACE reads. The sample comprises about 28,000 distinct CDR3 sequences, about 4.3% of which are singletons, and approximately 5% rests with the top ten. Here the sequenced sample was whole blood, taken at baseline. All receptors derive from an adult who was a healthcare worker with PCR-confirmed SARS-CoV-2 infection or an uninfected control (not recorded which).

The genes are TRBV3-1 and TRBJ2-7, with TRBD1 matching over 8 bases. V shed 3 bases and J 3 bases; nucleotides not matched to a gene: 7. CDR3 length equals 15 residues. The V gene's germline CDR1 is LGHDT and CDR2 YNNKEL (reference sequence). The CDR3 bases are TGTGCCAGCAGCCACAGGGGGCTTTCGAGCTACGAGCAGTACTTC. It is translated as CASSHRGLSSYEQYF.

This clonotype was seen once. A much bigger clone sits one base away, suggesting this may be a read error. The chain uses TRBV18 and TRBJ2-1, with TRBD2 matching 8 bases. With V trimmed by 0 bases and J by 5 bases, 3 bases remained unmatched. CDR3 size: 15 residues. Germline lookup yields CDR1 KGHSH and CDR2 LQKENI. The CDR3 nucleotides read TGTGCCAGCTCACCACCGGGACTAGAGGACAATGAGCAGTTCTTC. Protein sequence: CASSPPGLEDNEQFF.

This clonotype showed up many times. V gene TRBV19 combines with J gene TRBJ1-5; 9 bases are a match to TRBD1. Germline V gives CDR1 LNHDA, CDR2 SQIVND (reference sequence). This CDR3 region has 13 residues. J lost 5 bases, V lost 6 bases, and 2 bases had no gene match. The CDR3 reads CASRRDRDQPQHF. The CDR3, as DNA: TGTGCCAGTAGGAGGGACAGGGATCAGCCCCAGCATTTT.

This clonotype has ten or more counts. The chain's CDR3 is CASSYEPRGTEAFF. DNA of the CDR3: TGTGCCAGCAGCTACGAGCCCCGAGGCACTGAAGCTTTCTTT. The chain carries TRBV5-6 and TRBJ1-1; unclear D gene. This CDR3 is 14 amino acids long. Germline V gene lookup returns CDR1 SGHDT and CDR2 YYEEEE. The ends were cut back, 3 bases at V and 4 bases at J, with 13 bases in the middle.

This clonotype was counted ten times or more. This chain connects TRBV28 to TRBJ1-3, with D perhaps matching TRBD1 (5 bases). Deletions cut 3 bases from V and 3 bases from J, with 18 bases between. Germline V gene sequence: CDR1 MDHEN, CDR2 SYDVKM. The CDR3 runs to 17 residues. The CDR3 is CASSLRRDPGHGNTIYF. DNA for the CDR3: TGTGCCAGCAGTTTGAGAAGGGACCCAGGACATGGAAACACCATATATTTT.

This clonotype was counted ten times or more. The genes are TRBV12-3 or TRBV12-4 and TRBJ2-5; D gene ambiguous. The CDR3 has 13 residues. V shed 5 bases and J shed 5 bases, with 12 bases lying between them. The CDR3 is CASSRRWMETQYF. In DNA form, the CDR3 reads TGTGCCAGCAGTCGCCGCTGGATGGAGACCCAGTACTTC.

This clonotype occurred many times. J is TRBJ2-7 and V is TRBV25-1; D unresolved. Per germline, CDR1 MGHDK and CDR2 SYGVNS. This CDR3 comprises 11 residues. Deletions cut 4 bases from V and 2 bases from J, with 3 bases between. In nucleotides, the CDR3 is TGTGCCAGCAGTGGGACCTACGAGCAGTACTTC. It translates to CASSGTYEQYF.

V is TRBV12-3 or TRBV12-4 and J is TRBJ2-2; D is tentatively TRBD1 or TRBD2 (5 bases each). V lost 4 bases and J 2 bases, leaving 14 bases between the germline ends. The CDR3 length is 16 residues. The CDR3 DNA is TGTGCCAGCAGTTCCTCAGGGACCGGAAACACCGGGGAGCTGTTTTTT. As protein: CASSSSGTGNTGELFF.

This clonotype occurred many times. The V and J genes are TRBV29-1 and TRBJ2-1, with TRBD2 matching 9 bases. There are 14 residues in the CDR3. CDR1 and CDR2 from the germline V gene are SQVTM and ANQGSEA. The J segment lost 2 bases and the V segment lost 4 bases, leaving 3 bases of the junction unmatched. The chain's CDR3 is CSVGRLAAYNEQFF. The CDR3 coding sequence is TGCAGCGTTGGTCGACTAGCGGCCTACAATGAGCAGTTCTTC.

This clonotype was counted ten times or more. This sequence joins TRBV7-6 and TRBJ2-7; the D is unclear. Trimming removed 1 base from V and 2 bases from J, with 6 bases in between. CDR3 length: 13 residues. Per the germline V gene, CDR1 is SGHVS and CDR2 is FNYEAQ. CDR3 protein: CASSLDGTYEQYF. Here the CDR3 DNA reads TGTGCCAGCAGCTTAGATGGGACCTACGAGCAGTACTTC.

This clonotype was seen many times. V and J are TRBV7-2 and TRBJ2-5; D not certain. Germline V gene sequence: CDR1 SGHTA, CDR2 FQGNSA. Trimming shortened V by 1 base and J by 5 bases, and 23 bases separated the two germline ends. This CDR3 spans 18 amino acids. CDR3 residues: CASSLEGQATPRTETQYF. DNA of the CDR3: TGTGCCAGCAGCTTAGAAGGGCAGGCCACCCCTCGTACGGAGACCCAGTACTTC.

This clonotype was counted many times. The DNA for the CDR3 is TGCGCCAGCAGCCAAGAGATAGGGCTGGTATCACAGCCCCAGCATTTT. Protein sequence: CASSQEIGLVSQPQHF. The rearrangement uses TRBV4-1 and TRBJ1-5; D remains unclear. The CDR3 is 16 amino acids. Germline CDR1 and CDR2: MGHRA and YSYEKL. V was trimmed by 0 bases and J by 7 bases, leaving 16 bases between them.

This clonotype was recorded many times. The CDR3 loop is CSVVTGESPQHF. In DNA, the CDR3 is TGCAGCGTTGTTACAGGTGAATCACCCCAGCATTTT. The chain combines TRBV29-1 with TRBJ1-5, with a tentative D call TRBD1 (5 bases). Looked up from germline, CDR1 is SQVTM and CDR2 is ANQGSEA. The V end was cut by 4 bases, the J end by 10 bases, with 14 bases between. CDR3 length equals 12 residues. Combining the CDR3 with reference TRBV29-1 and TRBJ1-5 gives the whole variable domain SAVISQKPSRDICQRGTSLTIQCQVDSQVTMMFWYRQQPGQSLTLIATANQGSEATYESGFVIDKFPISRPNLTFSTLTVSNMSPEDSSIYLCSVVTGESPQHFGDGTRLSIL.

This clonotype was counted at least ten times. The rearrangement links TRBV12-3 or TRBV12-4 to TRBJ2-1, with D perhaps TRBD2 (6 bases). Trimming removed 7 bases at V and 9 bases at J, with 19 bases between. The CDR3 is made up of 14 amino acids. The CDR3 bases are TGTGCCAGCAACGGACTGTCGGGGGTCGGTGAGCAGTTCTTC. It encodes CASNGLSGVGEQFF.

There are many counts of this clonotype. J is TRBJ2-7 and V is TRBV28, with TRBD1 identical over 7 bases. The junction had 1 base not matched to a gene; V was cut back by 5 bases and J by 3 bases. This CDR3 has 12 amino acids. Germline lookup yields CDR1 MDHEN and CDR2 SYDVKM. CDR3 residues: CASSRTGYEQYF. CDR3 nucleotide sequence: TGTGCCAGCAGTCGGACAGGCTACGAGCAGTACTTC.

This clonotype appeared many times. The CDR3 DNA is TGTGCCACTCAGACAGGGGGCGACTATGGCTACACCTTC. Its protein is CATQTGGDYGYTF. The gene calls are TRBV19 and TRBJ1-2, with 10 bases identical to TRBD1. The CDR3 runs 13 residues. Germline values: CDR1 LNHDA, CDR2 SQIVND (reference sequence). V shed 10 bases and J 3 bases; nucleotides not matched to a gene: 5. The variable domain in full, with the rest retrieved from reference TRBV19 and TRBJ1-2, is DGGITQSPKYLFRKEGQNVTLSCEQNLNHDAMYWYRQDPGQGLRLIYYSQIVNDFQKGDIAEGYSVSREKKESFPLTVTSAQKNPTAFYLCATQTGGDYGYTFGSGTRLTVV.

The sample holds many counts of this clonotype. This CDR3 is CSADKTGSDYGYTF. The CDR3 nucleotides are TGCAGCGCCGACAAAACAGGGTCAGACTATGGCTACACCTTC. V and J are TRBV29-1 and TRBJ1-2; possibly TRBD1 for D (6 bases). This CDR3 is built from 14 residues. V lost 7 bases to trimming and J lost 3 bases, with 18 bases between them. CDR1 and CDR2 (germline): SQVTM, ANQGSEA.

This clonotype was found many times. The genes are TRBV20-1 and TRBJ2-7; maybe TRBD1 (6 bases). The CDR3 contains 14 residues. With 0 bases removed from V and 7 bases from J, the gap between germline ends came to 16 bases. Looked up from germline, CDR1 is DFQATT and CDR2 is SNEGSKA (reference sequence). This CDR3 is CSARDPYRAEEQYF. DNA for the CDR3: TGCAGTGCTAGAGATCCGTACAGGGCGGAAGAGCAGTACTTC.

In this sample, this clonotype turned up many times. J is TRBJ2-5 and V is TRBV11-2, with 8 bases aligning to TRBD2. The CDR3 runs to 15 residues. In germline, CDR1 is SGHAT, CDR2 FQNNGV. J gave up 5 bases and V 4 bases, and 9 bases lay outside the gene matches. The CDR3 protein is CASSWGERESETQYF. The CDR3 DNA reads as TGTGCCAGCAGCTGGGGGGAGCGGGAGAGTGAGACCCAGTACTTC.

This clonotype was observed many times. The CDR3 is CASSKLAASTDTQYF. The CDR3 coding sequence is TGTGCCAGTAGTAAACTAGCGGCAAGCACAGATACGCAGTATTTT. This rearrangement joins TRBV19 to TRBJ2-3, with 8 positions matching TRBD2. The germline V gene encodes CDR1 LNHDA and CDR2 SQIVND (reference sequence). The CDR3 consists of 15 residues. Trimming at V came to 4 bases and at J to 0 bases, leaving 3 bases not matched to a gene.

The table lists this clonotype with many counts. The chain links TRBV18 to TRBJ1-5, with D unresolved. The V gene's germline CDR1 is KGHSH and CDR2 LQKENI. Trimming shortened V by 1 base and J by 10 bases, and 14 bases separated the two germline ends. The CDR3 is 14 residues long. CDR3 coding DNA: TGTGCCAGCTCACCACGGCGGGATAATCTTCCCCAGCATTTT. This codes for CASSPRRDNLPQHF.